These 30 T cell receptor beta chains share one sample of origin, sequenced in a study of blood T cells in healthy people across ages (dated by TCRdb to between 2014 and 2017). Library generation was performed with 5' RACE. Sequencing relied on an Illumina HiSeq 2500. A second PCR of about 6 to 12 cycles was run with a J-beta primer mix and a sample-barcoded 5' primer. TCRdb reran the public reads through fastp at Q25 and MiXCR, keeping productive beta chains. Records with the same CDR3 protein are collapsed into one entry carrying the most frequent genes and DNA. The sample table holds 600,000 to 1,000,000 distinct CDR3 sequences, of which 20% to 25% were seen once. Approximately 4% of the sample comes from the top ten. These data also featured in a second study, about T cells of mothers and their children.

The sequencing sample was made of blood. Receptors originate from a boy younger than 18 in good health.

This clonotype was seen a few times. V and J are TRBV20-1 and TRBJ2-3; D ambiguous. The germline V and J ends were trimmed by 1 base and 4 bases, with 3 bases remaining between them. CDR3 length: 11 residues. Germline V gene lookup returns CDR1 DFQATT and CDR2 SNEGSKA (reference sequence). The CDR3 nucleotides are TGCAGTGCTAGAGGCTCAGATACGCAGTATTTT. Translated, it gives CSARGSDTQYF.

This sequence joins TRBV19 and TRBJ1-2; D is unclear. Per germline, CDR1 LNHDA and CDR2 SQIVND (reference sequence). Trimming took off 6 bases at V and 0 bases at J, with 23 bases between the two ends. The CDR3 runs 18 residues. CDR3 residues: CASREGRVIGRANYGYTF. The CDR3 coding sequence is TGTGCCAGTAGGGAGGGAAGAGTTATCGGCAGAGCTAACTATGGCTACACCTTC.

This clonotype has more than one count but fewer than ten. This chain uses TRBV29-1 with TRBJ2-3; D unresolved. Germline CDR1 SQVTM, CDR2 ANQGSEA. The CDR3 extends over 13 amino acids. V lost 5 bases and J lost 0, with 9 bases in between. Written as DNA, the CDR3 is TGCAGCGTTTTCGAAACTAGCACAGATACGCAGTATTTT. Translation: CSVFETSTDTQYF.

V and J are TRBV13 and TRBJ1-2, with 11 bases aligning to TRBD1. From germline, CDR1 is PRHDT and CDR2 FYEKMQ (reference sequence). V was pared by 5 bases and J by 9 bases, with 14 bases of the junction left unmatched. This CDR3 comprises 16 residues. The CDR3 protein is CASSRSGTGGWWRYTF. The CDR3 region has the DNA TGTGCCAGCAGCAGATCCGGGACAGGGGGTTGGTGGCGCTACACCTTC.

This clonotype was recorded at least ten times. The gene calls are TRBV6-2 or TRBV6-3 and TRBJ2-4, with 12 bases identical to TRBD2. This CDR3 region has 14 residues. Trimming removed 4 bases from V and 6 bases from J; junction bases left unmatched: 1. The germline gives CDR1 MNHEY, CDR2 SVGEGT. Here the CDR3 reads CASSSGLAGNIQYF. The CDR3 nucleotides read TGTGCCAGCAGTTCGGGACTAGCGGGAAACATTCAGTACTTC.

This clonotype was counted a few times. The genes are TRBV29-1 and TRBJ2-7, with D perhaps TRBD2 (6 bases). The V end was cut by 0 bases, the J end by 6 bases, with 9 bases between. The germline V gene has CDR1 SQVTM and CDR2 ANQGSEA. This CDR3 comprises 12 residues. CDR3 DNA sequence: TGCAGCGTTGAAGAGGAGGGCTCCGAGCAGTACTTC. Translated: CSVEEEGSEQYF.

V is TRBV20-1 and J is TRBJ1-6, with 7 bases identical to TRBD1. Trimming cost V 6 bases and J 0 bases; bases outside gene matches: 17. The CDR3 has 19 residues. The germline V gene has CDR1 DFQATT and CDR2 SNEGSKA (reference sequence). CDR3: CSASKMKQGLGSYNSPLHF. CDR3 bases: TGCAGTGCCTCAAAGATGAAACAGGGGTTGGGCTCCTATAATTCACCCCTCCACTTT.

The V gene is TRBV5-1, the J gene TRBJ2-5; TRBD1 matches at 10 bases. Unmatched junction bases numbered 4, after V lost 6 bases and J lost 2 bases. The CDR3 has 14 amino acids. Germline V CDR1 and CDR2: SGHRS, YFSETQ. DNA for the CDR3: TGCGCCAGCACCTCGGGACAGGGGCAAGAGACCCAGTACTTC. As protein: CASTSGQGQETQYF.

The V and J genes are TRBV12-3 or TRBV12-4 and TRBJ2-1; D gene unclear. CDR3 length: 14 residues. Trimming pared 3 bases from V and 4 bases from J, leaving 10 bases between. CDR3 nucleotide sequence: TGTGCCAGCAGTTTCCAGTCACGGTACAATGAGCAGTTCTTC. Translated: CASSFQSRYNEQFF.

J is TRBJ2-1 and V is TRBV18; tentative D call: TRBD2 (6 bases). The CDR3 loop spans 12 amino acids. V lost 5 bases to trimming and J lost 10 bases, with 12 bases between them. The germline V gene has CDR1 KGHSH and CDR2 LQKENI. CDR3 sequence (DNA): TGTGCCAGCTCATCATCGGGGAGGGAGCAGTTCTTC. Protein: CASSSSGREQFF. The whole variable domain, remainder taken from reference TRBV18 and TRBJ2-1, is NAGVMQNPRHLVRRRGQEARLRCSPMKGHSHVYWYRQLPEEGLKFMVYLQKENIIDESGMPKERFSAEFPKEGPSILRIQQVVRGDSAAYFCASSSSGREQFFGPGTRLTVL.

This chain connects TRBV29-1 to TRBJ2-1, with 7 positions matching TRBD2. J was trimmed by 1 base and V by 4 bases; bases with no gene match: 4. CDR3 length: 14 residues. Germline V lookup: CDR1 SQVTM, CDR2 ANQGSEA. The CDR3 sequence: CSVGGGDSYNEQFF. The CDR3 nucleotides read TGCAGCGTTGGTGGGGGGGATTCCTACAATGAGCAGTTCTTC.

The chain recombines TRBV13 with TRBJ2-7; no clear D. V gave up 3 bases and J gave up 2 bases, with 8 bases separating them. CDR3 size: 13 residues. Germline loops: CDR1 PRHDT, CDR2 FYEKMQ (reference sequence). The CDR3 protein is CASSFRLAYEQYF. The CDR3 DNA reads TGTGCCAGCAGCTTTAGGCTTGCCTACGAGCAGTACTTC. Filled out from reference TRBV13 and TRBJ2-7, the complete variable domain reads AAGVIQSPRHLIKEKRETATLKCYPIPRHDTVYWYQQGPGQDPQFLISFYEKMQSDKGSIPDRFSAQQFSDYHSELNMSSLELGDSALYFCASSFRLAYEQYFGPGTRLTVT.

This clonotype was recorded a few times. The chain couples TRBV20-1 to TRBJ2-1, with D maybe TRBD2 (6 bases). The V gene's germline CDR1 is DFQATT and CDR2 SNEGSKA (reference sequence). This CDR3 comprises 11 residues. Trimming pared 4 bases from V and 9 bases from J, leaving 10 bases between. CDR3 residues: CSAKSGPEQFF. CDR3 DNA sequence: TGCAGTGCTAAGAGCGGGCCTGAGCAGTTCTTC.

This clonotype was picked up a small number of times. The chain carries TRBV6-2 or TRBV6-3 and TRBJ1-5; D is unresolved. Trimming took 6 bases from V and 4 from J, leaving 13 bases between them. CDR3 size: 14 residues. Germline V lookup: CDR1 MNHEY, CDR2 SVGEGT. CDR3 sequence: CASRQRPLNQPQHF. For the CDR3, the DNA is TGTGCCAGCAGACAACGACCGTTGAATCAGCCCCAGCATTTT.

The rearrangement links TRBV12-3 or TRBV12-4 to TRBJ1-2, with D hard to call. Trimming removed 5 bases from V and 4 bases from J, with 8 bases in between. The CDR3 is made up of 12 amino acids. The CDR3 DNA reads as TGTGCCAGCAGTATCCGCAGCTATGGCTACACCTTC. The encoded protein is CASSIRSYGYTF.

This clonotype was detected only a few times. The gene calls are TRBV7-9 and TRBJ1-1; D call uncertain. Germline V CDR1 and CDR2: SEHNR, FQNEAQ (reference sequence). The CDR3 runs to 15 residues. Trimming pared 5 bases from V and 1 base from J, leaving 14 bases between. CDR3 DNA: TGTGCCAGCAGCGAGAGGGTCGACGCGAACACTGAAGCTTTCTTT. Amino acids: CASSERVDANTEAFF.

The sample holds a few counts of this clonotype. The chain has TRBV6-5 and TRBJ1-1; 10 bases line up with TRBD1. Germline V gives CDR1 MNHEY, CDR2 SVGAGI. The CDR3 loop spans 16 amino acids. Trimming took 2 bases from V and 6 from J; bases not matched to a gene: 9. The CDR3 spells CASSYLSGTGEPEAFF. The CDR3 DNA reads TGTGCCAGCAGTTACCTCTCAGGGACAGGGGAACCTGAAGCTTTCTTT.

J is TRBJ2-5 and V is TRBV7-8; D not resolved. The J call may be wrong; the DNA end is better matched by TRBJ2-1. CDR1 and CDR2 (germline): SGHVS, FQNEAQ. The CDR3 sequence is 12 residues long. The DNA of the CDR3 is TGTGCCAGCAGCTTAGAGTTGGATGAGCAGTTCTTC. Residues: CASSLELDEQFF.

The rearrangement joins TRBV20-1 to TRBJ2-3; 10 bases agree with TRBD2. The germline V gene has CDR1 DFQATT and CDR2 SNEGSKA (reference sequence). This CDR3 is built from 14 residues. The J segment lost 2 bases and the V segment lost 6 bases, leaving 5 bases of the junction unmatched. The CDR3 DNA is TGCAGTGCAGTAGCGGGGGGCTTCACAGATACGCAGTATTTT. Amino acid sequence: CSAVAGGFTDTQYF.

This clonotype has more than one count but fewer than ten. The J gene is TRBJ1-6, the V gene TRBV28, with D perhaps matching TRBD1 (5 bases). Trimming stripped 7 bases from V and 10 bases from J, with 20 bases between. Per germline, CDR1 MDHEN and CDR2 SYDVKM. There are 15 residues in the CDR3. The CDR3 reads CASTKELGLLSPLHF. CDR3 in DNA: TGTGCCAGCACCAAGGAGTTGGGGCTCTTATCACCCCTCCACTTT.

The chain recombines TRBV7-2 with TRBJ1-1; the D gene is possibly TRBD1 (6 bases). The CDR3 consists of 15 residues. The germline V gene has CDR1 SGHTA and CDR2 FQGNSA. Trimming removed 3 bases at V and 0 bases at J, with 11 bases between. The CDR3 spells CASSFRGTLNTEAFF. CDR3 nucleotide sequence: TGTGCCAGCAGCTTCAGGGGTACCCTGAACACTGAAGCTTTCTTT.

Only a few counts were recorded for this clonotype. The V call is TRBV6-1, the J call TRBJ2-1, with 14 bases aligning to TRBD2. V dropped 6 bases and J dropped 3; count of bases not matched to a gene: 16. The CDR3 extends over 20 amino acids. Germline loops: CDR1 MNHNS, CDR2 SASEGT. The CDR3 protein is CASSPPGTSGGMVDYNEQFF. The CDR3 DNA reads as TGTGCCAGCAGCCCCCCCGGGACTAGCGGGGGAATGGTGGACTACAATGAGCAGTTCTTC.

This chain connects TRBV28 to TRBJ2-5, with a tentative D call TRBD2 (6 bases). V was clipped by 6 bases and J by 11 bases, with 22 bases between them. Germline V gene sequence: CDR1 MDHEN, CDR2 SYDVKM. The CDR3 has 14 residues. The CDR3 nucleotides are TGTGCCAGCAGCCAAGGGACTGGCACATCGGGGCAGTACTTC. Its protein is CASSQGTGTSGQYF. Full variable domain (missing parts from reference TRBV28 and TRBJ2-5): DVKVTQSSRYLVKRTGEKVFLECVQDMDHENMFWYRQDPGLGLRLIYFSYDVKMKEKGDIPEGYSVSREKKERFSLILESASTNQTSMYLCASSQGTGTSGQYFGPGTRLLVL.

The V and J genes are TRBV6-6 and TRBJ2-5, with a possible D match to TRBD1 (6 bases). Trimming pared 0 bases from V and 1 base from J, leaving 12 bases between. Germline V gene lookup returns CDR1 MNHNY and CDR2 SVGAGI (reference sequence). CDR3 size: 16 residues. The CDR3 loop is CASSYSFTGLQETQYF. CDR3 DNA sequence: TGTGCCAGCAGTTACTCGTTTACAGGGCTCCAAGAGACCCAGTACTTC.

This chain links TRBV5-1 with TRBJ2-5; a weak D match, TRBD1 (6 bases). The CDR3 consists of 15 residues. With 1 base removed from V and 4 bases from J, the gap between germline ends came to 14 bases. Germline assignment: CDR1 SGHRS and CDR2 YFSETQ. CDR3: CASSLLPQGSETQYF. The CDR3 DNA reads as TGCGCCAGCAGCTTGCTCCCTCAGGGGTCAGAGACCCAGTACTTC.

V usage is TRBV4-3 and J usage is TRBJ2-2, with 10 bases matching TRBD2. The V and J ends lost 5 bases and 4 bases, in that order; junction bases with no gene match: 10. This CDR3 region has 17 residues. Germline CDR1 and CDR2: LGHNA and YSLEER. CDR3 sequence reads: CASSSILAGFGTGELFF. CDR3 nucleotides: TGCGCCAGCAGCTCTATACTAGCGGGGTTTGGCACCGGGGAGCTGTTTTTT.

This chain links TRBV24-1 with TRBJ1-5; 8 bases agree with TRBD1. CDR1 is KGHDR, CDR2 SFDVKD, per germline. V was pared by 2 bases and J by 2 bases, with 4 bases of the junction left unmatched. The CDR3 length is 16 residues. The CDR3 reads CATSDSRTGRNQPQHF. In nucleotides, the CDR3 is TGTGCCACCAGTGATTCTAGGACAGGGCGCAATCAGCCCCAGCATTTT.

This clonotype turned up a few times. The chain has TRBV10-3 and TRBJ1-2; D ambiguous. The germline gives CDR1 ENHRY, CDR2 SYGVKD. Trimming shortened V by 0 bases and J by 8 bases, and 10 bases separated the two germline ends. The CDR3 runs 13 residues. The CDR3 region is CAISESTGSGYTF. The CDR3 DNA sequence: TGTGCCATCAGTGAGTCGACCGGGTCGGGCTACACCTTC.

The sample holds a few counts of this clonotype. The junction differs from germline at one of its ends, possibly a read error. V gene TRBV28 combines with J gene TRBJ2-1; 9 bases are a match to TRBD1. Germline V gene lookup returns CDR1 MDHEN and CDR2 SYDVKM. This CDR3 spans 11 amino acids. CDR3 sequence (DNA): TGTGCCAGCAGTTTCCGGGACAGGGAATACTTC. It codes for CASSFRDREYF.

This clonotype was seen more than once but under ten times. This sequence joins TRBV6-2 or TRBV6-3 and TRBJ2-6; 7 bases match TRBD1. The CDR3 is 19 residues long. J lost 0 bases, V lost 4 bases, and 12 bases had no gene match. Germline V gene sequence: CDR1 MNHEY, CDR2 SVGEGT. The CDR3 coding sequence is TGTGCCAGCAGTTTTATTCCGGGACAGTGGAGCTCTGGGGCCAACGTCCTGACTTTC. Translated: CASSFIPGQWSSGANVLTF.